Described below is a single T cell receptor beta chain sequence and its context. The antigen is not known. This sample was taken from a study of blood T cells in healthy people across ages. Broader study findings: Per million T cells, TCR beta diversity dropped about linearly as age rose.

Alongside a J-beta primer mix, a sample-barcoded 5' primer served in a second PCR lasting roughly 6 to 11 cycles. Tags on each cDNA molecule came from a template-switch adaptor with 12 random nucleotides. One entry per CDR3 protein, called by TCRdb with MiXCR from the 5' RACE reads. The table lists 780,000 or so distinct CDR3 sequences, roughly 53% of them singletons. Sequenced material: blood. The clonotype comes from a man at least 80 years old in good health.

This chain's CDR3 is CASSFSGAGGNQPQHF. The CDR3, as DNA: TGTGCCAGCAGTTTCTCCGGGGCCGGGGGCAATCAGCCCCAGCATTTT. V usage is TRBV27 and J usage is TRBJ1-5; D possibly corresponds to TRBD1 (5 bases). Germline V gene data show CDR1 as MNHEY and CDR2 as SMNVEV (reference sequence). This CDR3 is 16 amino acids long. Trimming left V 3 bases short and J 2 bases short, with 14 bases between.